This T cell receptor beta chain appears in the sequencing data of a study of T-cell reconstitution after alpha-beta-depleted transplantation in children. TCRbeta library preparation incorporated unique molecular identifiers. TCRdb passed the PCR reads through MiXCR, listing each CDR3 protein once. The profile shows over 200,000 distinct CDR3 sequences, roughly 9% of them singletons. Between the trimmed V and J ends, which lost 1 base and 0 bases, there was a span of 12 bases. Germline CDR1 and CDR2: SGHRS and YFSETQ. The CDR3 extends over 16 amino acids. This clonotype was picked up many times. The source was PBMCs from the stem cell graft donor, collected from the stem cell graft. This chain connects TRBV5-1 to TRBJ2-3, with no clear D. The sequence derives from a human donor who donated a stem cell graft to a child with acute lymphoblastic leukemia. The CDR3 region is CASSLSPRSSTDTQYF. For the CDR3, the DNA is TGCGCCAGCAGCTTGTCTCCTCGCTCTAGCACAGATACGCAGTATTTT.